This T cell receptor (beta chain) was sequenced in a study of breast tumors, draining lymph nodes, adjacent tissues. Findings of the study overall: Compared with lymph nodes, tumors were less diverse; compared with nontumor tissue, more. Luminal-like breast cancer showed significantly higher tumor–nontumor repertoire similarity than basal-like.

TCRdb ran MiXCR on the multiplex PCR reads and lists one entry per CDR3 protein. The table lists some 170,000 distinct CDR3 sequences, around a third of them singletons. Breast cancer patients provided tissue from their axillary draining lymph nodes. Looked up from germline, CDR1 is DFQATT and CDR2 is SNEGSKA (reference sequence). The V and J ends lost 3 bases and 6 bases, in that order; junction bases with no gene match: 5. CDR3 length: 13 amino acids. The table lists this clonotype with many counts. Its specificity is unknown. The sequence was obtained from a female donor with breast cancer. Some clones in this sample may be carry-over from other donors' samples. The sample taken for sequencing was axillary lymph node tissue. The chain joins TRBV20-1 to TRBJ2-1; 7 nucleotides agree with TRBD2. In DNA form, the CDR3 reads TGCAGTGCTAGCGGGAGGCGAGCCAATGAGCAGTTCTTC. Translation: CSASGRRANEQFF.